The present TCR beta chain was sequenced within a study of cytomegalovirus exposure and HLA in healthy donors. Points on this clone: The antigen is not known.

General study findings and limits: Further analysis was carried out later, and it showed several of the most significant clusters appearing linked to common viral pathogens. Being indistinguishable, some V segments were excluded, TRBV6-2 and TRBV6-3 among them. TCR beta chains numbering under 200 were designated cytomegalovirus-associated.

Germline CDR1 PRHDT, CDR2 FYEKMQ (reference sequence). Trimming took 5 bases from V and 2 from J; bases not matched to a gene: 4. The CDR3 spans 15 residues. This PCR relied on a set of 60 Vbeta primers and 13 Jbeta primers. The table came from immunoSEQ multiplex PCR; TCRdb's copy has only in-frame clones and leaves some out. The sample holds 100,000 to 140,000 clones, about 81% seen once. The sequenced sample was PBMCs. This receptor was identified in a man aged 25 to 45 in good health and CMV-seropositive. The chain has TRBV13 and TRBJ1-3; 9 bases line up with TRBD1. CDR3 in amino acids: CASSRDRAAGNTIYF. The DNA of the CDR3 is TGTGCCAGCAGCCGGGACAGGGCGGCTGGAAACACCATATATTTT. Variable domain in full (rest from reference TRBV13 and TRBJ1-3): AAGVIQSPRHLIKEKRETATLKCYPIPRHDTVYWYQQGPGQDPQFLISFYEKMQSDKGSIPDRFSAQQFSDYHSELNMSSLELGDSALYFCASSRDRAAGNTIYFGEGSWLTVV.